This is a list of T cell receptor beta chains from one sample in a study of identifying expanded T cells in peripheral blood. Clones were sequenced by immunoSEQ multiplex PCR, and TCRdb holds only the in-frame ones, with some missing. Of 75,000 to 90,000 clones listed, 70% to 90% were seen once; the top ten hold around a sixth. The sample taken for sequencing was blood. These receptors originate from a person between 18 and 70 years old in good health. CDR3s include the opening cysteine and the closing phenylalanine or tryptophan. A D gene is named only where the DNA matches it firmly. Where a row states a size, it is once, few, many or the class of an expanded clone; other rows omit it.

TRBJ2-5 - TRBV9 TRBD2 CASSPSGRDQETQYF TGTGCCAGCAGCCCTAGCGGGAGAGACCAAGAGACCCAGTACTTC
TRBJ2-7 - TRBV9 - CASGADQTYSPEQYF TGTGCCAGCGGGGCGGACCAGACCTACAGTCCGGAGCAGTACTTC
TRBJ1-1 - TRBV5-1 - CASSLEGRNTEAFF TGCGCCAGCAGCTTGGAGGGGCGGAACACTGAAGCTTTCTTT
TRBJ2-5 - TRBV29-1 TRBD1 CSDTTGVGETQYF TGCAGCGATACGACAGGGGTCGGAGAGACCCAGTACTTC
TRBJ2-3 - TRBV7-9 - CASSSHTDTQYF TGTGCCAGCAGCTCGCACACAGATACGCAGTATTTT
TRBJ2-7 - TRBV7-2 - CASSLIGTNSYEQYF TGTGCCAGCAGCTTAATTGGGACAAATTCCTACGAGCAGTACTTC
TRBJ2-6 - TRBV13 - CASSLGLGPSSGANVLTF TGTGCCAGCAGCTTAGGCCTAGGTCCGAGCTCTGGGGCCAACGTCCTGACTTTC
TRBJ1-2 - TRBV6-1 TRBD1 CASRDSGGYTF TGTGCCAGCCGGGACAGTGGTGGCTACACCTTC
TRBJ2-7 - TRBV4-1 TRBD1 CASSPQGFYEQYF TGCGCCAGCAGCCCACAGGGGTTCTACGAGCAGTACTTC
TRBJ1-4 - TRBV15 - CATNRDGQSNEKLFF TGTGCCACCAACAGAGATGGGCAGTCTAATGAAAAACTGTTTTTT
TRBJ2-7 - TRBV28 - CASTREGASNYEQYF TGTGCCAGCACTCGGGAGGGGGCCTCCAACTACGAGCAGTACTTC
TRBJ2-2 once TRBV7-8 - CASSFLANPGELFF TGTGCCAGCAGCTTTTTGGCGAATCCCGGGGAGCTGTTTTTT
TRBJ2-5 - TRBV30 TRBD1 CAWSEGQDQETQYF TGTGCCTGGAGTGAAGGACAGGACCAAGAGACCCAGTACTTC
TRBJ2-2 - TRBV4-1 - CASRIEAVTNTGELFF TGCGCCAGCCGAATCGAGGCTGTTACGAACACCGGGGAGCTGTTTTTT
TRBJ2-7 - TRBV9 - CASSVERGEGYEQYF TGTGCCAGCAGCGTAGAGAGGGGGGAGGGTTACGAGCAGTACTTC
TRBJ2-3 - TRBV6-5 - CASALSPGNTDTQYF TGTGCCAGCGCTTTATCCCCGGGTAACACAGATACGCAGTATTTT
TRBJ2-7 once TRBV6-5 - CASSPRLDYEQYF TGTGCCAGCAGTCCTCGACTAGACTACGAGCAGTACTTC
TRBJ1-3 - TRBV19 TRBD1 CASSLTRGPSGNTIYF TGTGCCAGTAGCCTAACCAGGGGGCCCTCTGGAAACACCATATATTTT
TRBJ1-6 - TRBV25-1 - CASSELLLLSPLHF TGTGCCAGCAGTGAATTGTTACTGCTCTCACCCCTCCACTTT
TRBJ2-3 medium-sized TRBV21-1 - CASSKPGSGIERSTDTQYF TGTGCCAGCAGCAAACCCGGGAGTGGGATTGAGCGGAGCACAGATACGCAGTATTTT
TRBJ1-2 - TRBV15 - CATSRARQAFQDYGYTF TGTGCCACCAGCAGAGCGAGACAGGCCTTCCAGGACTATGGCTACACCTTC
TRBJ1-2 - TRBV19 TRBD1 CASSTPGQVLPSDGYTF TGTGCCAGTAGTACTCCGGGACAGGTCCTGCCCTCTGATGGCTACACCTTC
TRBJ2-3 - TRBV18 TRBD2 CASSPTGSGRGTDTQYF TGTGCCAGCTCACCAACAGGAAGCGGGAGGGGCACAGATACGCAGTATTTT
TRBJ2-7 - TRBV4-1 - CASSPLGRSLSYEQYF TGCGCCAGCAGCCCCTTGGGCAGGTCTCTCTCCTACGAGCAGTACTTC
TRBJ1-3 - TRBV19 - CASSTKQDPSSGNTIYF TGTGCCAGTAGTACGAAACAGGATCCCAGCTCTGGAAACACCATATATTTT
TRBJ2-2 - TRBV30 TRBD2 CAWSVVLAGTGELFF TGTGCCTGGAGTGTAGTACTAGCGGGTACCGGGGAGCTGTTTTTT
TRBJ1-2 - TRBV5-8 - CASSFRDRYYGYTF TGTGCCAGCAGCTTCCGGGACCGATACTATGGCTACACCTTC
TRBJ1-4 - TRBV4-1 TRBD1 CASSRRQGLNEKLFF TGCGCCAGCAGCAGAAGACAGGGACTTAATGAAAAACTGTTTTTT
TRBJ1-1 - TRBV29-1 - CSGRNQGYSEAFF TGCAGCGGCAGAAATCAGGGTTACTCTGAAGCTTTCTTT
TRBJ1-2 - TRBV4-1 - CASSQDRSDPNYGYTF TGTGCCAGCAGCCAAGATCGCTCGGACCCTAACTATGGCTACACCTTC
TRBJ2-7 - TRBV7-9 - CASSPPGEARAHEQYF TGTGCCAGCAGCCCTCCAGGGGAAGCAAGGGCCCACGAGCAGTACTTC
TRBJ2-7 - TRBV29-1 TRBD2 CSVGLLAVSYEQYF TGCAGCGTTGGTCTCCTAGCGGTCTCCTACGAGCAGTACTTC
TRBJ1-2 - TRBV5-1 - CASSLEGSYGYTF TGCGCCAGCAGCTTAGAGGGCAGCTATGGCTACACCTTC
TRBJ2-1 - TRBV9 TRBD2 CVSSVGGLAGSYNEQFF TGTGTCAGCAGCGTGGGTGGACTAGCGGGATCCTACAATGAGCAGTTCTTC
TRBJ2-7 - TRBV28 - CASSENNTPGEQYF TGTGCCAGCAGCGAAAACAACACCCCCGGAGAGCAGTACTTC
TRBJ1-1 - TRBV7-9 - CASSLRDTEAFF TGTGCCAGCAGCTTACGGGACACTGAAGCTTTCTTT
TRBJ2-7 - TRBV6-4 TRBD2 CASIGGRVGEQYF TGTGCCAGCATCGGCGGGAGGGTCGGGGAGCAGTACTTC
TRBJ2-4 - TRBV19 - CASSIQHRALAKNIQYF TGTGCCAGTAGTATCCAACATCGGGCATTAGCCAAAAACATTCAGTACTTC
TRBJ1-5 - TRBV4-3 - CASSQAVKYQPQHF TGCGCCAGCAGCCAAGCAGTAAAGTATCAGCCCCAGCATTTT
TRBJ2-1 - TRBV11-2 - CASSPSRQQFF TGTGCCAGCAGCCCCAGTCGCCAGCAGTTCTTC
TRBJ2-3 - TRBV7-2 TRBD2 CASSLGLAGGTDTQYF TGTGCCAGCAGCTTAGGTCTAGCGGGAGGTACAGATACGCAGTATTTT
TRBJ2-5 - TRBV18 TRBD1 CASSPSGGRETQYF TGTGCCAGCTCACCTTCAGGGGGAAGAGAGACCCAGTACTTC
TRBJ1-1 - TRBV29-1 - CSVLLVGTEAFF TGCAGCGTTCTCCTAGTCGGGACTGAAGCTTTCTTT
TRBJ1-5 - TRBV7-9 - CASSGPDNQPQHF TGTGCCAGCAGCGGGCCAGACAATCAGCCCCAGCATTTT
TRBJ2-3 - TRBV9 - CASSVAGGSTDTQYF TGTGCCAGCAGCGTAGCTGGCGGGAGCACAGATACGCAGTATTTT
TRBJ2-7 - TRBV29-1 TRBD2 CSVDTSGASGSYEQYF TGCAGCGTTGATACTAGCGGAGCTAGTGGCTCCTACGAGCAGTACTTC
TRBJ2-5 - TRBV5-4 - CASSLEGEGETQYF TGTGCCAGCAGCTTGGAGGGTGAGGGGGAGACCCAGTACTTC
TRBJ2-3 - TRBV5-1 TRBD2 CASSGTSGASTDTQYF TGCGCCAGCAGCGGGACTAGCGGAGCTAGCACAGATACGCAGTATTTT
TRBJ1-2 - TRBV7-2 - CASSLRTANYGYTF TGTGCCAGCAGCCTAAGGACAGCTAACTATGGCTACACCTTC
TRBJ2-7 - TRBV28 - CASSLRVYEQYF TGTGCCAGCAGTTTACGGGTCTACGAGCAGTACTTC